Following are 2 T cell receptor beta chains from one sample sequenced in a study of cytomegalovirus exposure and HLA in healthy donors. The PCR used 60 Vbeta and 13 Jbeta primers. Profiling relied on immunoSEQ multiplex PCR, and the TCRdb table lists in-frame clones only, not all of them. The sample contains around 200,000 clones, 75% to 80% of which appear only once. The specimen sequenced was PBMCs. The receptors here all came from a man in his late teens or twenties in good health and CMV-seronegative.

CDR3 nucleotide sequence: TGTGCCAGCAGTGTCCTGGGACTAGCGGGCCCGAACACCGGGGAGCTGTTTTTT. Translating it yields CASSVLGLAGPNTGELFF. The chain joins TRBV28 to TRBJ2-2; 12 nucleotides match TRBD2. There are 18 residues in the CDR3. Germline V gives CDR1 MDHEN, CDR2 SYDVKM. The V and J ends lost 5 bases and 0 bases, in that order; junction bases with no gene match: 7.

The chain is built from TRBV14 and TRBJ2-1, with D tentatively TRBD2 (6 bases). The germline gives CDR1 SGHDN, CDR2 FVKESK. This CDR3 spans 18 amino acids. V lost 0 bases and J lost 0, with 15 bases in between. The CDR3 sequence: CASSQDLAGFYSYNEQFF. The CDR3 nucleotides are TGTGCCAGCAGCCAAGATTTGGCGGGATTTTACTCCTACAATGAGCAGTTCTTC.